The text below deals with one T cell receptor beta chain. This clone was seen ten or more times. Its recognized antigen is unknown. The read halts 3 residues ahead of the CDR3 end, with the missing end drawn from the germline J gene. CDR1 and CDR2 (SGHTS, YDEGEE) derive from the germline V gene. The cysteine opens and the phenylalanine closes a CDR3 of 15 amino acids. Of the CDR3's DNA, 36 bases were read; they are in frame from base 1. Trimming removed 3 bases from V and 6 bases from J, leaving 15 bases between the germline ends. The data derive from a study of T cell clonality in common variable immunodeficiency (dated by TCRdb to the mid-2010s). CVID samples and control samples contributed equivalent amounts of genomic DNA as sequencing input. For every sample, a 60 bp segment covering the rearranged TCRbeta CDR3 region was amplified and then sequenced. The immunoSEQ assay, a bias-corrected multiplex PCR combined with high-throughput sequencing, was used for TCRbeta amplification. Turning to the authors' computational methods: Every unique nucleotide sequence was considered a clone and was annotated with V, D and J genes, copy number and frequency. Sequences were labeled productive if in frame, and non-productive if out of frame or containing stop codons. As previously described, clonality was calculated on the basis of Shannon's entropy. Mean CDR3 Kyte-Doolittle hydropathy was derived from the predicted amino acid sequences of productive clones. Hierarchical clustering of scaled V gene usage was performed with the R hclust function using Manhattan distance and complete linkage. Sharing of clones by CDR3 amino acid sequence was evaluated through resampling of 12 repertoires per group over 100 rounds. The repertoires were searched for 65 to 80 published EBV-specific and some 250 published CMV-specific TCRbeta sequences. Two CVID samples yielding fewer than 10,000 sequences were excluded from analysis, leaving 42 CVID repertoires. TCRdb retrieved this table from immuneACCESS and kept in-frame rearrangements only. Not all clones are present; in checked studies, unresolved V genes account for under half, and no reason is known for the remainder. D and trimming come from the DNA, and the V and J calls and clone size come from that table. The sample records fewer than 40,000 clones, none occurring a single time. The ten largest clones take up 3.5% to 4% of the sample.

Most CVID patients and most healthy controls were of Caucasian heritage. From each donor, about 5 to 8.5 ml of heparinized peripheral whole blood was collected. Genomic DNA from adults with common variable immune deficiency (CVID) and from healthy adult controls was the source for sequencing TCRbeta CDR3 repertoires. There were about 22 healthy adult volunteers in the control group (12 female and some ten male), ranging in age from about 23 to 66 years, with a mean age of 34. Diluted blood was density-centrifuged over Hypaque 1077 or Ficoll-Paque to isolate peripheral blood mononuclear cells. Genomic DNA was extracted from unsorted mononuclear cells by Qiagen column purification or by a centrifugation-based method. Results the study describes overall, beyond this receptor: Although equal DNA input was used, an average of approximately 82,000 unique sequences per sample was obtained for controls, compared with approximately 32,000 for CVID samples. Differences among patients in the CVID cohort limited the correlations between repertoire features and clinical complications. According to the authors, finding the cause of the higher clonality in CVID would require sequencing the repertoires of T cell subpopulations. TCRbeta clonality was higher in CVID subjects than in healthy controls (t-test p = 0.018), and the increase was most characteristic of about a third of subjects. Healthy controls shared more TCRbeta clones with each other than CVID subjects shared among themselves (p < 0.0001). Reportedly, TCRbeta sequences from CVID had fewer deletions and N-nucleotide insertions, and highly modified clones with 13 or more V deletions were absent from CVID.

The rearrangement joined TRBV5-8 to TRBJ2-2; the D gene remains uncertain. The sequence came from a person aged 18-69 years in good health. The sample consisted of peripheral blood mononuclear cells. This receptor has the CDR3 CASSSRVPAAGELFF. CDR3 DNA, as far as it was read: TGTGCCAGCAGCTCCCGGGTCCCGGCTGCCGGGGAG.